The next 2 T cell receptor beta chains were all read from a single sample in a study of blood T cell repertoires in COVID-19 (dated by TCRdb to about 2020). Library creation used the immunoSEQ multiplex PCR assay. Drawn from immuneACCESS, this table holds only the in-frame rearrangements with V and J called that TCRdb kept. Clones are partly lost; checked studies trace under half to an unresolved V gene and leave the rest unexplained. The sample table contains about 140,000 clones; only one count was recorded for less than 85% of them. The ten biggest clones cover 1.5% to 2% of the sample. Sequencing was carried out using PBMCs or T cells enriched from blood (not recorded which). The receptors originated from a woman between 18 and 30 years old who had been exposed to COVID-19.

The chain combines TRBV5-4 with TRBJ2-1; D is possibly TRBD2 (6 bases). V lost 3 bases and J 5 bases, leaving 15 bases between the germline ends. Germline assignment: CDR1 SGHNT and CDR2 YYREEE (reference sequence). The CDR3 has 15 amino acids. The CDR3 DNA reads as TGTGCCAGCAGCTCGGCCCCGGGACTCAACAATGAGCAGTTCTTC. Its translation is CASSSAPGLNNEQFF.

This clone was seen a handful of times. V usage is TRBV18 and J usage is TRBJ1-5; no definite D call. Trimming removed 3 bases at V and 0 bases at J, with 6 bases between. This CDR3 spans 14 amino acids. The germline gives CDR1 KGHSH, CDR2 LQKENI. The CDR3 reads CASSPSYSNQPQHF. Here the CDR3 DNA reads TGTGCCAGCTCACCTTCTTATAGCAATCAGCCCCAGCATTTT.